Following are 13 T cell receptor beta chains from one sample sequenced in a study of cytomegalovirus exposure and HLA in healthy donors. PCR employed 60 Vbeta and 13 Jbeta primers. Measured with immunoSEQ multiplex PCR; TCRdb has only the in-frame clones, and not every one. Among about 130,000 clones, about 76% were seen once, and the ten largest hold 3.9%. Sequencing used PBMCs. These receptors came from a male donor in good health and CMV-seronegative.

This clone showed up just a few times. The chain recombines TRBV5-1 with TRBJ2-3, with D tentatively TRBD2 (6 bases). Germline values: CDR1 SGHRS, CDR2 YFSETQ. Trimming left V 8 bases short and J 4 bases short, with 14 bases between. The length of the CDR3 is 13 residues. This CDR3 reads CASSRESSDTQYF. The DNA for the CDR3 is TGCGCCAGTAGCCGGGAGTCGTCAGATACGCAGTATTTT.

This clone has a handful of counts. V is TRBV10-1 and J is TRBJ2-7, with a weak D call TRBD2 (6 bases). The CDR3 is 12 amino acids. Trimming took off 8 bases at V and 0 bases at J, with 8 bases between the two ends. Germline CDR1 and CDR2: WNHNN and SYGVQD (reference sequence). The DNA for the CDR3 is TGCGCCAGCTCCGGGAGCTCCTACGAGCAGTACTTC. Its translation is CASSGSSYEQYF.

In DNA, the CDR3 is TGTGCCAGCAGCCCTTCGCGCCGGGGGACTTACGAGCAGTACTTC. Translation gives CASSPSRRGTYEQYF. The rearrangement uses TRBV6-5 and TRBJ2-7; maybe TRBD2 (6 bases). The germline CDR1 and CDR2 sequences are MNHEY and SVGAGI. V lost 6 bases, J lost 4 bases, and 19 bases lay in between. This CDR3 is 15 amino acids long.

The chain couples TRBV6-1 to TRBJ1-1; D uncertain. The CDR3 loop spans 15 amino acids. In germline, CDR1 is MNHNS, CDR2 SASEGT. The germline V and J ends were trimmed by 0 bases and 2 bases, with 10 bases remaining between them. CDR3 in DNA: TGTGCCAGCAGTGAAGCAGCGACCCTAAACACTGAAGCTTTCTTT. Protein: CASSEAATLNTEAFF.

The chain's CDR3 is CASSFTGHNSPLHF. The CDR3, as DNA: TGTGCCAGCAGCTTTACAGGTCATAATTCACCCCTCCACTTT. The chain links TRBV11-3 to TRBJ1-6, with D tentatively TRBD1 (5 bases). Deletions cut 3 bases from V and 5 bases from J, with 8 bases between. This CDR3 region has 14 residues. In germline, CDR1 is SGHNT, CDR2 YENEEA. Full variable domain (remainder filled in from reference TRBV11-3 and TRBJ1-6): EAGVVQSPRYKIIEKKQPVAFWCNPISGHNTLYWYLQNLGQGPELLIRYENEEAVDDSQLPKDRFSAERLKGVDSTLKIQPAELGDSAVYLCASSFTGHNSPLHFGNGTRLTVT.

This clone came up once. The genes are TRBV28 and TRBJ1-5, with 10 positions matching TRBD1. V lost 6 bases, J lost 5 bases, and 7 bases stayed unmatched. Looked up from germline, CDR1 is MDHEN and CDR2 is SYDVKM. The CDR3 spans 15 residues. Here the CDR3 reads CASSQAGQGYQPQHF. For the CDR3, the DNA is TGTGCCAGCAGCCAGGCGGGACAGGGGTATCAGCCCCAGCATTTT. Supplemented by reference TRBV28 and TRBJ1-5, the full variable domain reads DVKVTQSSRYLVKRTGEKVFLECVQDMDHENMFWYRQDPGLGLRLIYFSYDVKMKEKGDIPEGYSVSREKKERFSLILESASTNQTSMYLCASSQAGQGYQPQHFGDGTRLSIL.

This chain links TRBV19 with TRBJ1-1, with D possibly TRBD1 on 6 matching bases. Trimming stripped 3 bases from V and 1 base from J, with 15 bases between. Germline-derived CDR1 and CDR2 are LNHDA and SQIVND (reference sequence). The CDR3 loop spans 16 amino acids. The CDR3 protein is CASSILGALGNTEAFF. In DNA form, the CDR3 reads TGTGCCAGTAGTATCTTGGGGGCCCTAGGGAACACTGAAGCTTTCTTT.

The chain joins TRBV11-2 to TRBJ2-7; TRBD2 matches 9 bases. CDR3 size: 13 residues. Trimming took 8 bases from V and 2 from J; bases not matched to a gene: 4. Germline CDR1 is SGHAT and CDR2 is FQNNGV. The DNA for the CDR3 is TGTGCCAGCCGCCCTAGCGGGACCTACGAGCAGTACTTC. Its protein is CASRPSGTYEQYF. The entire variable domain, with the rest obtained from reference TRBV11-2 and TRBJ2-7, is as follows: EAGVAQSPRYKIIEKRQSVAFWCNPISGHATLYWYQQILGQGPKLLIQFQNNGVVDDSQLPKDRFSAERLKGVDSTLKIQPAKLEDSAVYLCASRPSGTYEQYFGPGTRLTVT.

The chain is built from TRBV7-2 and TRBJ2-1; 10 bases fit TRBD2. Trimming cost V 5 bases and J 7 bases; bases outside gene matches: 11. Per germline, CDR1 SGHTA and CDR2 FQGNSA. The length of the CDR3 is 16 residues. The CDR3 DNA follows: TGTGCCAGCAGCCCCGCGTCGCTAGCGGGAGTGAATGAGCAGTTCTTC. It codes for CASSPASLAGVNEQFF.

The chain is built from TRBV27 and TRBJ1-1; D perhaps matches TRBD1 (5 bases). This CDR3 contains 13 residues. CDR1 is MNHEY, CDR2 SMNVEV, per germline (reference sequence). Between the trimmed V and J ends, which lost 7 bases and 5 bases, there was a span of 14 bases. The CDR3 DNA reads TGTGCCAGCAAAGCGGGGGGGAGGACTGAAGCTTTCTTT. Its protein is CASKAGGRTEAFF.

The V call is TRBV11-2, the J call TRBJ2-2; TRBD1 agrees at 11 bases. Trimming cost V 5 bases and J 5 bases; bases outside gene matches: 4. Germline V CDR1 and CDR2: SGHAT, FQNNGV. The CDR3 contains 15 residues. CDR3 residues: CASSLDRGRTGELFF. The CDR3 DNA follows: TGTGCCAGCAGCCTGGACAGGGGGCGGACCGGGGAGCTGTTTTTT.

The chain uses TRBV28 and TRBJ2-1, with 12 bases that match TRBD2. After removal of 4 bases from V and 7 bases from J, the junction contained 5 bases not matched to a gene. Per the germline V gene, CDR1 is MDHEN and CDR2 is SYDVKM. The CDR3 loop spans 15 amino acids. Here the CDR3 DNA reads TGTGCCAGCAGTTCTAGCGGGGGGGCGTCTAATGAGCAGTTCTTC. It specifies CASSSSGGASNEQFF.

The chain couples TRBV14 to TRBJ2-7; weak D call: TRBD2 (5 bases). V was pared by 4 bases and J by 1 base, with 5 bases between. Germline lookup yields CDR1 SGHDN and CDR2 FVKESK. CDR3 length: 12 amino acids. CDR3 sequence (DNA): TGTGCCAGCAGCCGGGAGTCCTACGAGCAGTACTTC. Protein sequence: CASSRESYEQYF.